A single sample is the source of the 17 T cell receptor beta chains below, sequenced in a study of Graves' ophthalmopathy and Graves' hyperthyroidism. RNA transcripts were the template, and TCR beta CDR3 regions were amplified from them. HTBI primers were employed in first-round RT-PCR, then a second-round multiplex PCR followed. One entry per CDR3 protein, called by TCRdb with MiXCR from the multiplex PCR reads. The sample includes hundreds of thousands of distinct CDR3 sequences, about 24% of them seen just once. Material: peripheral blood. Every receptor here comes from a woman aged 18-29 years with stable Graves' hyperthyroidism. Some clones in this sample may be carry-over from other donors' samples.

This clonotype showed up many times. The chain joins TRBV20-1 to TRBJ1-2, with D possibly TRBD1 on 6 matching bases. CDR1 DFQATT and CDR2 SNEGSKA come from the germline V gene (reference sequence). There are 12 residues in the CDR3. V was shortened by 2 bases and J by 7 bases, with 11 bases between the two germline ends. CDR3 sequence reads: CSARRGMSGYTF. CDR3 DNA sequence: TGCAGTGCTAGAAGGGGGATGAGTGGCTACACCTTC.

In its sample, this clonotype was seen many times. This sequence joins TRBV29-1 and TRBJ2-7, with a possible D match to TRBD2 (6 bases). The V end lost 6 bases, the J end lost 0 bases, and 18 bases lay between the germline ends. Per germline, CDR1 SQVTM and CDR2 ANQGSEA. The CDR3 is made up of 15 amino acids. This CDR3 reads CSVRKGAGSSYEQYF. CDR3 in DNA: TGCAGCGTCCGAAAGGGAGCCGGGAGCTCCTACGAGCAGTACTTC.

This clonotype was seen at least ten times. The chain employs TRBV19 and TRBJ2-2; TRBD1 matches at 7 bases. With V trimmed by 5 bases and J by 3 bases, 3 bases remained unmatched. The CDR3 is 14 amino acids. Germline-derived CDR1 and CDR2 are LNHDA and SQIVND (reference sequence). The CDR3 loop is CASSGGQYTGELFF. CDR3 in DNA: TGTGCCAGTAGTGGGGGACAGTACACCGGGGAGCTGTTTTTT.

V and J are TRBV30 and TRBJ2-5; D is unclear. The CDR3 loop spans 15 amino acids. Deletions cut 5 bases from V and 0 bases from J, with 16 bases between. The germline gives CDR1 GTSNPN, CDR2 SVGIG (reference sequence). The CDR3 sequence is CAWVMTRPYQETQYF. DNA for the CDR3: TGTGCCTGGGTAATGACAAGGCCGTACCAAGAGACCCAGTACTTC.

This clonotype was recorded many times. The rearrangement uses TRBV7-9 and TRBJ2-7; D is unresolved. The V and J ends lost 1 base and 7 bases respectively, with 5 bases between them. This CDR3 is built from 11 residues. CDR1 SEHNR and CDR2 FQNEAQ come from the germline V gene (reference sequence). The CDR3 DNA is TGTGCCAGCAGCTTAGACGGTGAGCAGTACTTC. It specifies CASSLDGEQYF.

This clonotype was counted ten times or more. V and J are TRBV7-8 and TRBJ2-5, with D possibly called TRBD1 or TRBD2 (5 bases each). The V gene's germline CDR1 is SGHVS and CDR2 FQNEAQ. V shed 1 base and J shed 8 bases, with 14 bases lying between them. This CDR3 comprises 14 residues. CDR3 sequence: CASSLVRGRGTQYF. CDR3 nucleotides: TGTGCCAGCAGCTTAGTTCGGGGCCGGGGAACCCAGTACTTC.

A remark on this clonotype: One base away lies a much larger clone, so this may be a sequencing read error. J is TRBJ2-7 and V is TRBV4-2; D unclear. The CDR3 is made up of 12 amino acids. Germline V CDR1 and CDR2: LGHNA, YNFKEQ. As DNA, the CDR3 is TGTGCCAGCAGCCAGGGAAACGACGAGCAGTGCTTC. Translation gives CASSQGNDEQCF.

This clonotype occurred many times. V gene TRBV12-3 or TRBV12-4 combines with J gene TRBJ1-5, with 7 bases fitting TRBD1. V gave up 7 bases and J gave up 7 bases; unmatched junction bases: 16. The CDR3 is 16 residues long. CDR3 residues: CASTNGTVAPRQPQHF. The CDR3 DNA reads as TGTGCCAGCACTAACGGGACAGTGGCACCGAGGCAGCCCCAGCATTTT.

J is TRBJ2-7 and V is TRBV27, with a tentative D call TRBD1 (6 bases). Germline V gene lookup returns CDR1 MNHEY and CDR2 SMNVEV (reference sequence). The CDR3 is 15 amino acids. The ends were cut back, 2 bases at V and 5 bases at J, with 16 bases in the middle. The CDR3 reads CASSLRTVNSHEQYF. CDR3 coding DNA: TGTGCCAGCAGTTTAAGGACAGTAAATAGCCACGAGCAGTACTTC.

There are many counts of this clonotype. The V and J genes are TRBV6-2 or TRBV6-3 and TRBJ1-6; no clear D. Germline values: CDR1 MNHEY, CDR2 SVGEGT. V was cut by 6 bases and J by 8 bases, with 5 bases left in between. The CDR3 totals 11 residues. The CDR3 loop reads CASRTDSPLHF. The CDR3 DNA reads TGTGCCAGCAGAACCGATTCACCCCTCCACTTT.

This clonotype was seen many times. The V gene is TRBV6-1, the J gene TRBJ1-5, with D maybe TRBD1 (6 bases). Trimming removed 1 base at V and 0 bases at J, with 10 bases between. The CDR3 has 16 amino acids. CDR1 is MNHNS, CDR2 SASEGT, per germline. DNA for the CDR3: TGTGCCAGCAGTGAAGAAGGACAGATTAGCAATCAGCCCCAGCATTTT. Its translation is CASSEEGQISNQPQHF.

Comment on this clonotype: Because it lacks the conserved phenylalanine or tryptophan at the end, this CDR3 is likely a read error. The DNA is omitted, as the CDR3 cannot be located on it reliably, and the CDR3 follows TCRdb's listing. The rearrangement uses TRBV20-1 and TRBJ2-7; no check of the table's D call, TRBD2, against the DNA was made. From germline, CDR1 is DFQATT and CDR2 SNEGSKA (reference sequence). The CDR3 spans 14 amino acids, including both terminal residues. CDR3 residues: CSAKGSGGYYEQWL.

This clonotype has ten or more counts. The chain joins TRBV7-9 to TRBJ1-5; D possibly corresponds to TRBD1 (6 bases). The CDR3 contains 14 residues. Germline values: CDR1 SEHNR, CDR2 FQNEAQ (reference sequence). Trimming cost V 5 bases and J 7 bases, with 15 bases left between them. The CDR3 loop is CASSPTGLGQPQHF. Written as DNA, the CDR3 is TGTGCCAGCAGCCCCACAGGGTTGGGCCAGCCCCAGCATTTT.

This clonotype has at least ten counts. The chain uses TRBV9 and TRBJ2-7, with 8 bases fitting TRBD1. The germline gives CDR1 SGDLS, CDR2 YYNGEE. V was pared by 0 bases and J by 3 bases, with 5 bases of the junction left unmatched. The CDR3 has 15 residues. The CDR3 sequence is CASSVGLGQGYEQYF. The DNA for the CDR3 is TGTGCCAGCAGCGTAGGACTCGGACAGGGCTACGAGCAGTACTTC.

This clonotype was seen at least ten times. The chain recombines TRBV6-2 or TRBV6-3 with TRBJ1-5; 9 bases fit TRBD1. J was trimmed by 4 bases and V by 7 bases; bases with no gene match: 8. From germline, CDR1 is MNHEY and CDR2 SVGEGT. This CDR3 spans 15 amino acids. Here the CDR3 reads CASTHRGQGNQPQHF. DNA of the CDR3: TGTGCCAGCACCCACCGGGGACAGGGAAATCAGCCCCAGCATTTT.

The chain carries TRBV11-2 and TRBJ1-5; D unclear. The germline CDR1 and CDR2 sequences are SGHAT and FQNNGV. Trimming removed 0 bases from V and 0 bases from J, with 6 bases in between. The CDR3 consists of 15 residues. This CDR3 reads CASSLEIGSNQPQHF. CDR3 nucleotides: TGTGCCAGCAGCTTAGAAATAGGTAGCAATCAGCCCCAGCATTTT.

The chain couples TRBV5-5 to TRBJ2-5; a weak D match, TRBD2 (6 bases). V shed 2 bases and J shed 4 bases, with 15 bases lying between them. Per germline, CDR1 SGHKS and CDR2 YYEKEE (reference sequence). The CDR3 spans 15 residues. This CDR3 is CASSLGGFGGETQYF. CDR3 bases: TGTGCCAGCAGCTTAGGAGGGTTCGGGGGAGAGACCCAGTACTTC.